This T cell receptor (beta chain) emerged from a study of shared clonotypes between healthy human individuals. TCRdb keeps only in-frame clones here, not all; method: immunoSEQ multiplex PCR. The sample has over 850,000 clones; around 82% are singletons. This CDR3 has 13 residues. Trimming took 3 bases from V and 7 from J, leaving 13 bases between them. Germline V gene data show CDR1 as ENHRY and CDR2 as SYGVKD. A word on this clone: Its specificity is not known.

Findings and caveats of the study: Generation probabilities were higher for clonotypes shared across all four sorted-subset donors than for unshared ones. Several donors held around 5% of naive CD4 clonotypes in common.

Healthy HIV-negative adults with no recent acute infections or vaccinations were recruited as donors. A split of CD4+ cells into CD45RA+ naive and CD45RA-negative memory subsets was performed. This TCR was recovered from a man in his late teens or twenties in good health. Some clones in this sample may be carry-over from other donors' samples. The sequenced material came from memory CD4+ T cells from PBMCs. Regarding subset: CD45RA-negative fraction. The chain employs TRBV10-3 and TRBJ2-7, with a weak D call TRBD1 (6 bases). Written as DNA, the CDR3 is TGTGCCATCAGTGAAGGGGGAACGGGGGAGCAGTACTTC. Residues: CAISEGGTGEQYF.